This entry lists 22 T cell receptor beta chains sequenced from one sample in a study of blood T cell repertoires in COVID-19. Assay: immunoSEQ multiplex PCR; the TCRdb copy retains only in-frame clones and omits some. This table holds 110,000 to 150,000 clones, approximately 83% found once. Material: peripheral blood. The receptors were sampled from a human donor in a cohort sampled during active COVID-19.

The chain employs TRBV3-1 (or the pseudogene TRBV3-2) and TRBJ1-5, with 7 bases that match TRBD1. Germline loops: CDR1 LGHDT, CDR2 YNNKEL (reference sequence). V dropped 4 bases and J dropped 4; count of bases not matched to a gene: 7. This CDR3 contains 15 residues. CDR3 sequence (DNA): TGTGCCAGCAGCCGTGGGACAGACCTTAATCAGCCCCAGCATTTT. Residues: CASSRGTDLNQPQHF.

The chain recombines TRBV6-5 with TRBJ2-1; perhaps TRBD1 as D (6 bases). Between the trimmed V and J ends, which lost 6 bases and 2 bases, there was a span of 11 bases. Per the germline V gene, CDR1 is MNHEY and CDR2 is SVGAGI. The CDR3 has 14 amino acids. The CDR3 nucleotides are TGTGCCAGCAGCCGGGACAACACCTACAATGAGCAGTTCTTC. This sequence encodes CASSRDNTYNEQFF.

The chain employs TRBV5-5 and TRBJ1-2; D ambiguous. The CDR3 is made up of 12 amino acids. Germline V gene sequence: CDR1 SGHKS, CDR2 YYEKEE (reference sequence). Trimming shortened V by 0 bases and J by 4 bases, and 4 bases separated the two germline ends. CDR3 sequence (DNA): TGTGCCAGCAGCTTGGCTTTCTATGGCTACACCTTC. Protein: CASSLAFYGYTF.

V usage is TRBV6-5 and J usage is TRBJ1-1, with D possibly being TRBD1 (6 bases). There are 16 residues in the CDR3. Trimming shortened V by 2 bases and J by 5 bases, and 18 bases separated the two germline ends. CDR1 and CDR2 from the germline V gene are MNHEY and SVGAGI. CDR3 region: CASSYGAGQLSTEAFF. DNA for the CDR3: TGTGCCAGCAGTTACGGGGCTGGACAGCTCTCTACTGAAGCTTTCTTT.

J is TRBJ2-7 and V is TRBV11-2, with a weak D call TRBD2 (5 bases). V lost 1 base, J lost 4 bases, and 11 bases lay in between. This CDR3 has 14 residues. Germline V CDR1 and CDR2: SGHAT, FQNNGV. Here the CDR3 DNA reads TGTGCCAGCAGCTTAGTACCTAGCCGATACGAGCAGTACTTC. The encoded protein is CASSLVPSRYEQYF.

This sequence joins TRBV12-2 and TRBJ2-2; the table calls TRBD2, which could not be checked here. TRBV12-2 is noted as a pseudogene. The CDR3 has 19 amino acids. This CDR3 reads CASRLAWTSGRGNTGELFF. The CDR3 DNA reads TGTGCAAGTCGCTTAGCCTGGACTAGCGGGAGAGGGAACACCGGGGAGCTGTTTTTT.

The chain links TRBV24-1 to TRBJ2-3; 12 nucleotides align to TRBD1. Losses at the gene ends were 2 bases for V and 1 base for J; bases not matched to a gene: 3. The CDR3 extends over 17 amino acids. Germline V gene lookup returns CDR1 KGHDR and CDR2 SFDVKD. In DNA, the CDR3 is TGTGCCACCAGTGATTGGGGACAGGGGGCAGGCACAGATACGCAGTATTTT. It is translated as CATSDWGQGAGTDTQYF.

The CDR3 nucleotides read TGTGCCAGCAGCGCAGGGACACCTCTGGTACAGCCCCAGCATTTT. Encoded protein: CASSAGTPLVQPQHF. V usage is TRBV16 and J usage is TRBJ1-5; weak D call: TRBD1 (6 bases). The V gene's germline CDR1 is KGHSY and CDR2 FQNENV. This CDR3 is 15 amino acids long. V lost 5 bases and J lost 7, with 18 bases in between.

The J gene is TRBJ1-1, the V gene TRBV9, with D unresolved. The CDR3 has 16 amino acids. Germline assignment: CDR1 SGDLS and CDR2 YYNGEE. The V and J ends lost 3 bases and 10 bases respectively, with 25 bases between them. CDR3 residues: CASSATPAAEWVAAFF. In DNA form, the CDR3 reads TGTGCCAGCAGCGCGACCCCAGCGGCAGAGTGGGTTGCAGCTTTCTTT.

J is TRBJ1-2 and V is TRBV12-5, with unresolved D. V lost 1 base, J lost 8 bases, and 11 bases lay in between. CDR1 and CDR2 from the germline V gene are LGHNT and FRNRAP. There are 13 residues in the CDR3. DNA of the CDR3: TGTGCTAGTGGTTTGGCGTCAAAGAGGGGCTACACCTTC. Encoded protein: CASGLASKRGYTF.

J is TRBJ2-1 and V is TRBV5-6, with D maybe TRBD2 (6 bases). Germline values: CDR1 SGHDT, CDR2 YYEEEE. Trimming removed 4 bases at V and 7 bases at J, with 9 bases between. The CDR3 is 12 residues long. The CDR3 here is CASSRLGNEQFF. DNA for the CDR3: TGTGCCAGCAGCCGACTAGGTAATGAGCAGTTCTTC.

The chain links TRBV7-6 to TRBJ2-7, with 9 bases that match TRBD2. From germline, CDR1 is SGHVS and CDR2 FNYEAQ. Trimming removed 5 bases from V and 1 base from J; junction bases left unmatched: 15. CDR3 length equals 18 residues. CDR3 in amino acids: CASSPWRREGLSSYEQYF. The CDR3, as DNA: TGTGCCAGCAGCCCTTGGCGGCGGGAGGGCCTCAGTTCCTACGAGCAGTACTTC.

This clone has only one observation. The chain carries TRBV5-4 and TRBJ2-7, with TRBD1 identical over 7 bases. The CDR3 runs 14 residues. V trimming: 0 bases; J trimming: 2 bases; junction bases outside the gene matches: 2. Germline V lookup: CDR1 SGHNT, CDR2 YYREEE (reference sequence). CDR3 residues: CASSLDRGPYEQYF. DNA for the CDR3: TGTGCCAGCAGCTTGGACAGGGGCCCCTACGAGCAGTACTTC.

This sequence joins TRBV7-9 and TRBJ2-1, with a possible D match to TRBD2 (5 bases). The CDR3 sequence is 13 residues long. Germline CDR1 and CDR2: SEHNR and FQNEAQ (reference sequence). Deletions cut 5 bases from V and 6 bases from J, with 11 bases between. CDR3: CASSLGAVNEQFF. The CDR3 nucleotides read TGTGCCAGCAGCCTAGGAGCGGTCAATGAGCAGTTCTTC.

The J gene is TRBJ2-2, the V gene TRBV11-3, with TRBD1 matching over 10 bases. This CDR3 has 15 residues. Germline CDR1 reads SGHNT; CDR2 reads YENEEA. V lost 5 bases and J lost 7; bases outside the gene matches: 7. The CDR3 loop reads CASSRQGARVGELFF. Here the CDR3 DNA reads TGTGCCAGCAGCCGACAGGGGGCGCGTGTCGGGGAGCTGTTTTTT.

The chain is built from TRBV6-5 and TRBJ1-4; D not certain. CDR1 and CDR2 from the germline V gene are MNHEY and SVGAGI. V lost 2 bases and J 5 bases, leaving 15 bases between the germline ends. There are 16 residues in the CDR3. The CDR3 DNA is TGTGCCAGCAGTTACAGCTCCCAACTTCCGAATGAAAAACTGTTTTTT. It translates to CASSYSSQLPNEKLFF.

J is TRBJ2-3 and V is TRBV28, with no clear D. Trimming removed 6 bases from V and 0 bases from J, with 13 bases in between. Germline-derived CDR1 and CDR2 are MDHEN and SYDVKM. This CDR3 spans 15 amino acids. CDR3 in DNA: TGTGCCAGCAGGCCTAGACCCCGTAGCACAGATACGCAGTATTTT. This gives the protein CASRPRPRSTDTQYF.

The genes are TRBV9 and TRBJ2-4; TRBD1 is a possible D gene (5 bases). V lost 4 bases and J lost 6, with 11 bases in between. This CDR3 spans 13 amino acids. The germline gives CDR1 SGDLS, CDR2 YYNGEE. The CDR3 DNA sequence: TGTGCCAGCAGCCAGACAGTGATAAACATTCAGTACTTC. Translating gives CASSQTVINIQYF.

This chain connects TRBV11-2 to TRBJ2-5, with 8 bases matching TRBD1. V lost 6 bases, J lost 5 bases, and 5 bases stayed unmatched. From germline, CDR1 is SGHAT and CDR2 FQNNGV. The CDR3 consists of 13 residues. The CDR3: CASRQTGGETQYF. The CDR3 DNA sequence: TGTGCCAGCAGACAAACAGGGGGGGAGACCCAGTACTTC.

The chain joins TRBV28 to TRBJ2-7, with 10 bases fitting TRBD1. The CDR3 loop spans 15 amino acids. Germline CDR1 MDHEN, CDR2 SYDVKM. V lost 8 bases, J lost 2 bases, and 9 bases stayed unmatched. The CDR3 region is CASLTRQGAPYEQYF. The CDR3 DNA follows: TGTGCCAGCCTCACAAGACAGGGGGCCCCCTACGAGCAGTACTTC. Variable domain in full (rest from reference TRBV28 and TRBJ2-7): DVKVTQSSRYLVKRTGEKVFLECVQDMDHENMFWYRQDPGLGLRLIYFSYDVKMKEKGDIPEGYSVSREKKERFSLILESASTNQTSMYLCASLTRQGAPYEQYFGPGTRLTVT.

This clone was counted between two and nine times. The CDR3 reads CASSEALTGLAYGYTF. The CDR3 region has the DNA TGTGCCAGCAGTGAAGCGCTAACAGGGCTTGCCTATGGCTACACCTTC. The rearrangement uses TRBV6-1 and TRBJ1-2; D is possibly TRBD1 (6 bases). V dropped 0 bases and J dropped 4 bases, with 15 bases sitting between them. CDR1 is MNHNS, CDR2 SASEGT, per germline. CDR3 length equals 16 residues.

J is TRBJ2-7 and V is TRBV28; 9 bases are shared with TRBD2. V trimming: 6 bases; J trimming: 3 bases; junction bases outside the gene matches: 9. Germline V CDR1 and CDR2: MDHEN, SYDVKM. The CDR3 is made up of 15 amino acids. Here the CDR3 DNA reads TGTGCCAGCAGACCCCCGGGACTAGCTGGCTACGAGCAGTACTTC. Protein: CASRPPGLAGYEQYF. Combining the CDR3 with reference TRBV28 and TRBJ2-7 gives the whole variable domain DVKVTQSSRYLVKRTGEKVFLECVQDMDHENMFWYRQDPGLGLRLIYFSYDVKMKEKGDIPEGYSVSREKKERFSLILESASTNQTSMYLCASRPPGLAGYEQYFGPGTRLTVT.